This T cell receptor beta chain is drawn from a study of long-term antiretroviral therapy in people with HIV. Study background: The earliest samples came about a decade before the 2015 immediate-ART recommendation. Broader study findings: Although diversity increased after ART, it remained lower than in transplant donor controls. CDR3 lengths in HIV samples spanned a narrower range than controls. Records did not include ART adherence, viral resistance or therapy changes.

The CDR3 length is 13 residues. V lost 2 bases, J lost 9 bases, and 17 bases lay in between. Germline lookup yields CDR1 GTSNPN and CDR2 SVGIG (reference sequence). Assay version v3.0 of immunoSEQ was used, and it was run at survey level. Only in-frame clones appear in the TCRdb table, and some are missing; sequencing was by immunoSEQ multiplex PCR. The table lists about 16,000 clones, 80% to 90% of them singletons. Concerning this clone itself: As yet, its antigen is unknown.

V is TRBV30 and J is TRBJ2-7; weak D call: TRBD1 (6 bases). The sample consisted of unsorted PBMCs, taken around 2.3 years before starting antiretroviral therapy. The clonotype was recovered from a woman aged 25 to 39 with HIV. The DNA for the CDR3 is TGTGCCTGGAGTCTTGGGGGCCTCCCAAGGCAGTACTTC. This encodes CAWSLGGLPRQYF.